The 23 T cell receptor beta chains presented below share a single source sample, sequenced in a study of T cells in Graves' hyperthyroidism and ophthalmopathy. Template material for amplifying TCR beta CDR3 regions consisted of RNA transcripts. Using the HTBI primer set, a first-round RT-PCR was run on the TCR CDR3. One entry per CDR3 protein results from TCRdb running MiXCR on the multiplex PCR reads. The sample has approximately 560,000 distinct CDR3 sequences, approximately 14% seen once. What was sequenced was blood. The receptors were sampled from a woman in her 30s with Graves' hyperthyroidism.

This clonotype was counted many times. The chain uses TRBV20-1 and TRBJ2-5, with D hard to call. CDR3 size: 10 residues. Trimming stripped 6 bases from V and 4 bases from J, with 6 bases between. Germline loops: CDR1 DFQATT, CDR2 SNEGSKA (reference sequence). The CDR3 reads CSAPIETQYF. CDR3 coding DNA: TGCAGTGCGCCGATAGAGACCCAGTACTTC.

In its sample, this clonotype was seen many times. The chain carries TRBV30 and TRBJ1-2, with TRBD1 as a possible D gene (6 bases). Per the germline V gene, CDR1 is GTSNPN and CDR2 is SVGIG (reference sequence). Trimming stripped 0 bases from V and 4 bases from J, with 9 bases between. The CDR3 has 13 residues. The CDR3 protein is CAWSVGRGYGYTF. CDR3 coding DNA: TGTGCCTGGAGTGTAGGCAGGGGCTATGGCTACACCTTC. The full variable domain, in which reference TRBV30 and TRBJ1-2 provide the parts outside the CDR3, is SQTIHQWPATLVQPVGSPLSLECTVEGTSNPNLYWYRQAAGRGLQLLFYSVGIGQISSEVPQNLSASRPQDRQFILSSKKLLLSDSGFYLCAWSVGRGYGYTFGSGTRLTVV.

The CDR3: CASSSPSGNQPQHF. The CDR3 coding sequence is TGTGCCAGCAGTTCACCCAGCGGCAATCAGCCCCAGCATTTT. The rearrangement joins TRBV6-1 to TRBJ1-5; D is unresolved. The CDR3 has 14 amino acids. CDR1 is MNHNS and CDR2 is SASEGT in the germline V gene. V was pared by 5 bases and J by 2 bases, with 10 bases between.

This clonotype was counted many times. The V and J genes are TRBV2 and TRBJ2-7, with 10 bases that match TRBD2. V gave up 2 bases and J gave up 2 bases; unmatched junction bases: 3. There are 15 residues in the CDR3. CDR1 is SNHLY, CDR2 FYNNEI, per germline. This CDR3 is CASSEFSGRTYEQYF. In DNA, the CDR3 is TGTGCCAGCAGTGAATTTAGCGGGAGGACCTACGAGCAGTACTTC.

This clonotype was recorded at least ten times. The V gene is TRBV2, the J gene TRBJ2-2; tentatively, D is TRBD2 (6 bases). CDR3 size: 13 residues. V lost 8 bases to trimming and J lost 4 bases, with 11 bases between them. CDR1 is SNHLY, CDR2 FYNNEI, per germline. The CDR3 reads CASVGGITGELFF. CDR3 DNA: TGTGCCAGCGTCGGGGGAATCACCGGGGAGCTGTTTTTT.

The rearrangement joins TRBV29-1 to TRBJ2-3; the match to TRBD1 covers 7 bases. Germline CDR1 SQVTM, CDR2 ANQGSEA. The CDR3 is 14 residues long. V dropped 3 bases and J dropped 3; count of bases not matched to a gene: 6. CDR3 residues: CSVDHVTGTDTQYF. The CDR3 DNA is TGCAGCGTTGACCATGTGACAGGGACAGATACGCAGTATTTT.

This clonotype has just a few counts. The chain couples TRBV12-3 or TRBV12-4 to TRBJ1-1; D is undetermined. This CDR3 spans 12 amino acids. V was pared by 8 bases and J by 3 bases, with 10 bases between. CDR3 loop: CASARSDTEAFF. CDR3 nucleotide sequence: TGTGCCAGCGCCCGATCGGACACTGAAGCTTTCTTT.

This clonotype was observed many times. V and J are TRBV5-1 and TRBJ2-2; D is ambiguous. The CDR3 runs to 15 residues. Trimming removed 8 bases at V and 4 bases at J, with 18 bases between. Per the germline V gene, CDR1 is SGHRS and CDR2 is YFSETQ. DNA of the CDR3: TGCGCCAGTGGTAAAACTCAAGAGTTCACCGGGGAGCTGTTTTTT. Its translation: CASGKTQEFTGELFF.

The chain employs TRBV5-6 and TRBJ2-2, with D uncertain. This CDR3 spans 14 amino acids. Between the trimmed V and J ends, which lost 0 bases and 3 bases, there was a span of 6 bases. The germline V gene has CDR1 SGHDT and CDR2 YYEEEE. CDR3 amino acids: CASSLVGHTGELFF. In nucleotides, the CDR3 is TGTGCCAGCAGCTTGGTAGGTCACACCGGGGAGCTGTTTTTT.

This clonotype was recorded a few times. The rearrangement uses TRBV6-1 and TRBJ1-1; D gene unclear. Per germline, CDR1 MNHNS and CDR2 SASEGT. Trimming shortened V by 6 bases and J by 4 bases, and 9 bases separated the two germline ends. The CDR3 covers 12 residues. As DNA, the CDR3 is TGTGCCAGCAGACACATAAGCACTGAAGCTTTCTTT. Translating it yields CASRHISTEAFF.

V is TRBV12-3 or TRBV12-4 and J is TRBJ2-1, with D hard to call. The CDR3 is 15 amino acids. V gave up 1 base and J gave up 8 bases, with 15 bases separating them. The CDR3 DNA reads TGTGCCAGCAGTTTAGTGGCGTCCCTGGGTTATGAGCAGTTCTTC. This gives the protein CASSLVASLGYEQFF.

The table lists this clonotype with many counts. This chain uses TRBV11-2 with TRBJ2-7; D is ambiguous. This CDR3 spans 13 amino acids. Germline V gene lookup returns CDR1 SGHAT and CDR2 FQNNGV. Trimming took off 2 bases at V and 3 bases at J, with 8 bases between the two ends. The CDR3 DNA sequence: TGTGCCAGCAGCTTATATAAGGGCTACGAGCAGTACTTC. Its protein is CASSLYKGYEQYF.

This clonotype came up many times. The genes are TRBV28 and TRBJ2-4; D gene uncertain. Germline V CDR1 and CDR2: MDHEN, SYDVKM. CDR3 length equals 13 residues. Trimming shortened V by 4 bases and J by 4 bases, and 8 bases separated the two germline ends. The CDR3 DNA is TGTGCCAGCAGTTCTGACGGGAAAAACATTCAGTACTTC. Its translation is CASSSDGKNIQYF.

This chain uses TRBV7-9 with TRBJ2-1, with 8 bases aligning to TRBD2. In germline, CDR1 is SEHNR, CDR2 FQNEAQ (reference sequence). This CDR3 has 16 amino acids. V trimming: 3 bases; J trimming: 3 bases; junction bases outside the gene matches: 7. The chain's CDR3 is CASSLKAGVGYNEQFF. CDR3 sequence (DNA): TGTGCCAGCAGCTTGAAAGCGGGAGTAGGCTACAATGAGCAGTTCTTC.

This clonotype was seen at least ten times. The V call is TRBV5-1, the J call TRBJ2-3; TRBD2 aligns across 8 bases. The trim removed 3 bases at V and 1 base at J, leaving 4 bases unmatched. This CDR3 region has 15 residues. Germline V gene data show CDR1 as SGHRS and CDR2 as YFSETQ. This CDR3 reads CASSSSTSGTDTQYF. The CDR3 DNA follows: TGCGCCAGCAGCTCCTCGACTAGCGGCACAGATACGCAGTATTTT.

The chain is built from TRBV7-3 and TRBJ2-7, with 12 positions matching TRBD1. The CDR3 has 16 amino acids. Germline CDR1 reads SGHTA; CDR2 reads FQGTGA. Unmatched junction bases numbered 12, after V lost 6 bases and J lost 6 bases. CDR3 DNA sequence: TGTGCCAGCAGTCCCGGGACAGGGGGCTACCGCGGCGAGCAGTACTTC. Translating it yields CASSPGTGGYRGEQYF.

The V call is TRBV4-1, the J call TRBJ2-7; D may be TRBD1 (6 bases). Trimming pared 1 base from V and 6 bases from J, leaving 10 bases between. Germline V CDR1 and CDR2: MGHRA, YSYEKL. This CDR3 is 13 amino acids long. CDR3 protein: CASSQGPGVEQYF. CDR3 nucleotide sequence: TGCGCCAGCAGCCAAGGACCAGGGGTCGAGCAGTACTTC.

This clonotype was counted only a few times. This chain connects TRBV5-1 to TRBJ2-1; TRBD2 agrees at 12 bases. V lost 4 bases, J lost 2 bases, and 4 bases stayed unmatched. The germline CDR1 and CDR2 sequences are SGHRS and YFSETQ. The CDR3 loop spans 16 amino acids. CDR3 nucleotide sequence: TGCGCCAGCAGCATTGGACTAGCGGGGACCTACAATGAGCAGTTCTTC. This codes for CASSIGLAGTYNEQFF.

This clonotype was detected ten times or more. DNA of the CDR3: TGTGCCAGCAGTGTAGAGTCTTACAATGAGCAGTTCTTC. Its protein product is CASSVESYNEQFF. This sequence joins TRBV6-1 and TRBJ2-1; D uncertain. Germline CDR1 MNHNS, CDR2 SASEGT. V was trimmed by 4 bases and J by 4 bases, leaving 8 bases between them. The CDR3 totals 13 residues.

This clonotype was counted at least ten times. The rearrangement uses TRBV30 and TRBJ1-1; D unclear. The germline V gene encodes CDR1 GTSNPN and CDR2 SVGIG (reference sequence). The CDR3 totals 17 residues. Trimming cost V 1 base and J 6 bases, with 24 bases left between them. The CDR3 region has the DNA TGTGCCTGGAGTGACCCCCCCGGCCAGTCTATAGGGTCTGAAGCTTTCTTT. It is translated as CAWSDPPGQSIGSEAFF.

The DNA of the CDR3 is TGCGCCAGCAGCCAAGATGGAGGGGAGACCCAGTACTTC. Protein sequence: CASSQDGGETQYF. V is TRBV4-3 and J is TRBJ2-5, with D possibly being TRBD2 (6 bases). V gave up 0 bases and J gave up 5 bases, with 7 bases separating them. The CDR3 sequence is 13 residues long. The germline CDR1 and CDR2 sequences are LGHNA and YSLEER.

V is TRBV19 and J is TRBJ2-7; no firm D call. V was cut by 4 bases and J by 2 bases, with 6 bases left in between. CDR1 is LNHDA and CDR2 is SQIVND in the germline V gene (reference sequence). The CDR3 is 12 residues long. The CDR3 protein is CASSNGAYEQYF. CDR3 sequence (DNA): TGTGCCAGTAGTAACGGAGCCTACGAGCAGTACTTC.

This rearrangement joins TRBV5-1 to TRBJ1-4; no firm D call. CDR1 is SGHRS and CDR2 is YFSETQ in the germline V gene. Trimming shortened V by 0 bases and J by 7 bases, and 10 bases separated the two germline ends. The CDR3 runs 14 residues. The chain's CDR3 is CASSLDSNREKLFF. Here the CDR3 DNA reads TGCGCCAGCAGCTTGGACTCCAATCGTGAAAAACTGTTTTTT.